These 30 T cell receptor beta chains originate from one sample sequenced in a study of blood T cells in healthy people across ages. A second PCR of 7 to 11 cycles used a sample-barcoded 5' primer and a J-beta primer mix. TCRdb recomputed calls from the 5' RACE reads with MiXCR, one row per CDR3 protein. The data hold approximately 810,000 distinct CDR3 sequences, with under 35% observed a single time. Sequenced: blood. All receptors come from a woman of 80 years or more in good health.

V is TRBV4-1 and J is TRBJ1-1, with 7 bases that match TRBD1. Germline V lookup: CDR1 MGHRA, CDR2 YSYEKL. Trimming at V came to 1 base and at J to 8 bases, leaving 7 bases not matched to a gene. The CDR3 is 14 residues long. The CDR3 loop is CASSQATGFREAFF. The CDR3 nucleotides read TGCGCCAGCAGCCAAGCGACAGGGTTTCGGGAAGCTTTCTTT.

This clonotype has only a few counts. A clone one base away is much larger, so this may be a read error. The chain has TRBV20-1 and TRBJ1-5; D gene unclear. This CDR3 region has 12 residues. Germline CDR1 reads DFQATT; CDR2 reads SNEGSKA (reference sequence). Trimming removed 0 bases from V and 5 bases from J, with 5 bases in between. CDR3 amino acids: CSARDGYQPQHF. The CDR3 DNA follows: TGCAGTGCTAGAGATGGGTATCAGCCCCAGCATTTT.

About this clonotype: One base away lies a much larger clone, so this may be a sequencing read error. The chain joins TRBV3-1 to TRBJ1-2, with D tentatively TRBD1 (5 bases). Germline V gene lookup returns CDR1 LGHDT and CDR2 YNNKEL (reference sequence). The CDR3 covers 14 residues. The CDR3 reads CAGSHLGTEYGYTF. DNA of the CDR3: TGTGCCGGCAGCCACTTGGGGACGGAATATGGCTACACCTTC.

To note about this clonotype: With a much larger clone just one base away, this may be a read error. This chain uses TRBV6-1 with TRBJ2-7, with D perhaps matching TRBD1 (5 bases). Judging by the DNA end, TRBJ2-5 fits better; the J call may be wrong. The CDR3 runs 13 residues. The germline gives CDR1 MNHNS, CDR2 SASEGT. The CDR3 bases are TGTGCCAGCACTACAAGGGGTCGAGAGACCCAGTACTTC. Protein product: CASTTRGRETQYF.

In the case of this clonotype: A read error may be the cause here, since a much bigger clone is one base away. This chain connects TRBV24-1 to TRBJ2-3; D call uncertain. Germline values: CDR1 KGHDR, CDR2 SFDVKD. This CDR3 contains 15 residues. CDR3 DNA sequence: TGTGCCACCAGTGATGGCAGGAAAAGCACAGATATGCAGTATTTT. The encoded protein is CATSDGRKSTDMQYF.

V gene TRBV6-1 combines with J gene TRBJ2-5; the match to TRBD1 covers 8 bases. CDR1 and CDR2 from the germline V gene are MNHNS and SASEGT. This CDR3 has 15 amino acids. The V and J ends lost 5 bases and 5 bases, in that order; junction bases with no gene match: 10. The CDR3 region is CASSILGQGRETQYF. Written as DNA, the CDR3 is TGTGCCAGCAGTATCCTTGGACAGGGCCGGGAGACCCAGTACTTC.

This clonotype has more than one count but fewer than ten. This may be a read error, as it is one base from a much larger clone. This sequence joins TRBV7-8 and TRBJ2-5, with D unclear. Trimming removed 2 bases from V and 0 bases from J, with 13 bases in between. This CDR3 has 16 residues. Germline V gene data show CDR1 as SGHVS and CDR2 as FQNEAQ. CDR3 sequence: CASSLSRAQYQETQYF. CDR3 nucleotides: TGTGCCAGCAGCTTATCCAGAGCCCAGTACCAAGAGACCCAGTACTTC.

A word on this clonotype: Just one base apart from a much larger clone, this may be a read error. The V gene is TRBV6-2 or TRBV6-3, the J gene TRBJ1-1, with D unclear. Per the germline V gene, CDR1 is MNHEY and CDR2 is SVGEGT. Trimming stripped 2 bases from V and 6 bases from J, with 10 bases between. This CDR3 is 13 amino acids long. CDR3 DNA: TGTGCCAGCAGTTACGAGAGGTACGCTGAAGCTTTCTTT. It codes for CASSYERYAEAFF.

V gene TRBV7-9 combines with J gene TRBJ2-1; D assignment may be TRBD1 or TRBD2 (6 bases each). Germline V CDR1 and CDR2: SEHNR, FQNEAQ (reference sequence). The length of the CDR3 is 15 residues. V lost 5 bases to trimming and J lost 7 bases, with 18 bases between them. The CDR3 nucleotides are TGTGCCAGCAGCGCTCGACAGGTGGAGGGTAATGAGCAGTTCTTC. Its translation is CASSARQVEGNEQFF.

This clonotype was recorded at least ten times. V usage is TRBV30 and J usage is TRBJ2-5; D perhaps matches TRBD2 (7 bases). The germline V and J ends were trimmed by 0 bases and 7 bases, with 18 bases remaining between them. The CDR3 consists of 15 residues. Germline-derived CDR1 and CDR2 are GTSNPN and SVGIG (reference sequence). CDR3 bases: TGTGCCTGGAGTGTACCCGGCGGGGGAGGGGGGACCCAGTACTTC. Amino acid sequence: CAWSVPGGGGGTQYF.

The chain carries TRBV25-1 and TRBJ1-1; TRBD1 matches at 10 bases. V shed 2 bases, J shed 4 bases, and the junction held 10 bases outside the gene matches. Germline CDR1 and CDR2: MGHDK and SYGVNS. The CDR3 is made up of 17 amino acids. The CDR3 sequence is CASSENAPGQGSTEAFF. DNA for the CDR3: TGTGCCAGCAGTGAAAACGCCCCGGGACAGGGGTCCACTGAAGCTTTCTTT.

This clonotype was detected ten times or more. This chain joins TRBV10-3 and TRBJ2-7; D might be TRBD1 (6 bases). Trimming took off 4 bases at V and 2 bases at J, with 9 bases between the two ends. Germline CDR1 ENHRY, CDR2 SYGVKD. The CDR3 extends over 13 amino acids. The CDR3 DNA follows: TGTGCCATCAGTGCAACAGGGACCTACGAGCAGTACTTC. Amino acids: CAISATGTYEQYF.

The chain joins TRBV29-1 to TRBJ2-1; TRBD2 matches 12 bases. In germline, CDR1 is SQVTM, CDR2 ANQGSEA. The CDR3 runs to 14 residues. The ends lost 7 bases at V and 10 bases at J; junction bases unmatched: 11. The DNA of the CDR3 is TGCAGCGCGTCAAGACTAGCGGGAGAAGGAGAGCAGTTCTTC. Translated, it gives CSASRLAGEGEQFF.

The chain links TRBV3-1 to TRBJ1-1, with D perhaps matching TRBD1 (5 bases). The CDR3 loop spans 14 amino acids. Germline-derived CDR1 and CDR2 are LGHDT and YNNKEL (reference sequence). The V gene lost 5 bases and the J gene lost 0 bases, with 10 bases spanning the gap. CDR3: CASSGGFMNTEAFF. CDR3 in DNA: TGTGCCAGCAGCGGGGGGTTCATGAACACTGAAGCTTTCTTT.

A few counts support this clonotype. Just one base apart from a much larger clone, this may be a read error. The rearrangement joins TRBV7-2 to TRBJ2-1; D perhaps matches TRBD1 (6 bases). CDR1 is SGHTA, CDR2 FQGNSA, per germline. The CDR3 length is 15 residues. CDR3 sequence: CASSTPRGRGHEQVF. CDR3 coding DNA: TGTGCCAGCAGCACCCCCAGGGGCAGGGGCCATGAGCAGGTCTTC.

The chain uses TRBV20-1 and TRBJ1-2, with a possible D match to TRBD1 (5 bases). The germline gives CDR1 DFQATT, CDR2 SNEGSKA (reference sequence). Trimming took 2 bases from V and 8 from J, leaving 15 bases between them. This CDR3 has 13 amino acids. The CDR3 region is CSARIWGTRGYTF. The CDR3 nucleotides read TGCAGTGCTAGAATCTGGGGGACGAGGGGCTACACCTTC.

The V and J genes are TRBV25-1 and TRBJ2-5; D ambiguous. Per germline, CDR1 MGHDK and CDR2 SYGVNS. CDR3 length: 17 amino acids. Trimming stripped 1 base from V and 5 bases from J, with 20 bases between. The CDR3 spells CASSELFPSPEVETQYF. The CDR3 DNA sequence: TGTGCCAGCAGTGAATTGTTCCCCTCACCCGAAGTGGAGACCCAGTACTTC.

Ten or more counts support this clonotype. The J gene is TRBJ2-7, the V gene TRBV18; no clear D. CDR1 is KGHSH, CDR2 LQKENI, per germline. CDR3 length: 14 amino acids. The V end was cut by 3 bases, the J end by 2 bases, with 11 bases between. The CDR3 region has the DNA TGTGCCAGCTCACCCCCGTCCTTAACCTACGAGCAGTACTTC. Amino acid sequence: CASSPPSLTYEQYF.

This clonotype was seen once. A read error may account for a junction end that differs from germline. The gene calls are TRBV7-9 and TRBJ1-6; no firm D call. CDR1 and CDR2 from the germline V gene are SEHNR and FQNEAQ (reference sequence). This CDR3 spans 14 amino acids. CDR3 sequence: CASSLGSGNSPPHF. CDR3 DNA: TGTGCCAGCAGCTTAGGATCCGGGAATTCACCCCCCCACTTT.

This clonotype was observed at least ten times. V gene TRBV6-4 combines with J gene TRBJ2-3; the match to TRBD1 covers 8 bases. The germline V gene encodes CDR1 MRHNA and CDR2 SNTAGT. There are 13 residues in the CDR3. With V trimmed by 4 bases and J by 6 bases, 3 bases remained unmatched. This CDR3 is CASSGDRGDTQYF. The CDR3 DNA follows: TGTGCCAGCAGTGGAGACAGGGGTGATACGCAGTATTTT.

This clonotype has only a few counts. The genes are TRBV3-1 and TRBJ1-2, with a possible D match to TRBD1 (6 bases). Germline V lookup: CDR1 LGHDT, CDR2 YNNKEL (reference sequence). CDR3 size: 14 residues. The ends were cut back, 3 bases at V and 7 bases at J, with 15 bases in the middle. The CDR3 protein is CASSHPTGLGGYTF. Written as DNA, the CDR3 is TGTGCCAGCAGCCACCCGACAGGACTGGGTGGCTACACCTTC.

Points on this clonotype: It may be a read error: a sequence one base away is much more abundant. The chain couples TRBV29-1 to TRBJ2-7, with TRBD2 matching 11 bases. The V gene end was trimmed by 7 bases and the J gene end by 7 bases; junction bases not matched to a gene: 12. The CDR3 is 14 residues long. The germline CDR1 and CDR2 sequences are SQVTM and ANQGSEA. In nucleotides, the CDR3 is TGCAGCGCCCTGACTAGCGGGGTTAACTATGAGCAGTACTTC. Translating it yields CSALTSGVNYEQYF.

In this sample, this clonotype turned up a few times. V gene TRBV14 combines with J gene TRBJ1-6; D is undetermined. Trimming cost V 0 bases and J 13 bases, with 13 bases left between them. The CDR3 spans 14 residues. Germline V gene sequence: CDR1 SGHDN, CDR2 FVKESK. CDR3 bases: TGTGCCAGCAGCCAAGAACGGAGGGATCGTCCCCTCCACTTT. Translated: CASSQERRDRPLHF.

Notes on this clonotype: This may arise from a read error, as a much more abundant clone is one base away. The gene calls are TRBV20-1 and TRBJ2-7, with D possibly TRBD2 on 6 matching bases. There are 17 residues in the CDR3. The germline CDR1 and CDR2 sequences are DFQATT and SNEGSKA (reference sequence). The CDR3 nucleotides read TGCAGGGCTAGAGGGCTTTCGAGGCAGGGAGGTTGCGACGAGCAGTACTTC. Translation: CRARGLSRQGGCDEQYF.

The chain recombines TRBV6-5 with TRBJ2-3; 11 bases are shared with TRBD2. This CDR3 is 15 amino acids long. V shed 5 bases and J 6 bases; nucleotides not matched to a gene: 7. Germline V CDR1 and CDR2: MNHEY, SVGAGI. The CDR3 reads CASSQWTSGWDTQYF. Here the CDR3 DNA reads TGTGCCAGCAGTCAATGGACTAGCGGGTGGGATACGCAGTATTTT.

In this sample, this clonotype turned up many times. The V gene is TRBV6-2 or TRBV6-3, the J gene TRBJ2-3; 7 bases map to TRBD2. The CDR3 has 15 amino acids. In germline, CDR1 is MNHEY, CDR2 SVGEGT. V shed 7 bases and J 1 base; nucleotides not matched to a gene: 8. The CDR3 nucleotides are TGTGCCAGCAATCGCCGCCTAGCGGGCACAGATACGCAGTATTTT. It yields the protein CASNRRLAGTDTQYF.

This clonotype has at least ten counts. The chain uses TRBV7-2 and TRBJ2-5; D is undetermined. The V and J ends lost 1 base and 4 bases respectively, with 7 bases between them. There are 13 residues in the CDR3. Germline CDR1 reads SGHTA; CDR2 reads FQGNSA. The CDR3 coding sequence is TGTGCCAGCAGCTTAGTTAGGAGAGAGACCCAGTACTTC. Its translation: CASSLVRRETQYF.

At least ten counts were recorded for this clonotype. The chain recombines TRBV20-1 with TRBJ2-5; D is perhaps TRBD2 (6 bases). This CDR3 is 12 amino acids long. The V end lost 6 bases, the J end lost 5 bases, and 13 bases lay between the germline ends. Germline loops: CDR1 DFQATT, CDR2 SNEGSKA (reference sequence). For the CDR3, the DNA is TGCAGTGCACCCCCTAGCGACGAGACCCAGTACTTC. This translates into CSAPPSDETQYF.

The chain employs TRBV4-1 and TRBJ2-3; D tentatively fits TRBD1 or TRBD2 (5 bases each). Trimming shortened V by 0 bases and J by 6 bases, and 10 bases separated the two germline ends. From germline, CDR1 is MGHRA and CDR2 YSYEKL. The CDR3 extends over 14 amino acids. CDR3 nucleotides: TGCGCCAGCAGCCAAGAACCCAGGGAGGATACGCAGTATTTT. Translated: CASSQEPREDTQYF.

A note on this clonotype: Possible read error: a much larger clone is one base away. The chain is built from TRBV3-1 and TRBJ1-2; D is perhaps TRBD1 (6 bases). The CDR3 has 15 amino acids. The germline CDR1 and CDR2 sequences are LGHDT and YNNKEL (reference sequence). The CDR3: CASSQDDRPDLGCTF. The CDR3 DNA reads TGTGCCAGCAGCCAAGACGACAGGCCCGATCTTGGCTGCACCTTC.